This passage covers 12 T cell receptor beta chains from one sample sequenced in a study of cytomegalovirus exposure and HLA in healthy donors. With 60 Vbeta and 13 Jbeta primers, the PCR was carried out. Here immunoSEQ multiplex PCR was the method, and the copy in TCRdb shows in-frame clones only, minus some. The repertoire holds about 120,000 clones, with over 75% as singletons. Input material: PBMCs. The receptors were sampled from a woman aged 18-29 years in good health and CMV-seronegative.

The rearrangement joins TRBV4-2 to TRBJ1-2, with 8 bases lining up with TRBD1. The CDR3 is 17 amino acids. Germline assignment: CDR1 LGHNA and CDR2 YNFKEQ. The V gene end was trimmed by 3 bases and the J gene end by 0 bases; junction bases not matched to a gene: 9. The CDR3 nucleotides read TGTGCCAGCAGCCATGGGGGGACAGGATACTCTAACTATGGCTACACCTTC. Translation gives CASSHGGTGYSNYGYTF.

The chain links TRBV19 to TRBJ2-7; D possibly corresponds to TRBD2 (6 bases). Deletions cut 5 bases from V and 6 bases from J, with 11 bases between. Germline assignment: CDR1 LNHDA and CDR2 SQIVND (reference sequence). The CDR3 contains 12 residues. CDR3 nucleotides: TGTGCCAGTAGTTCCCAGGGAGGCGAGCAGTACTTC. Amino acid sequence: CASSSQGGEQYF.

This rearrangement joins TRBV5-4 to TRBJ2-2; 7 bases fit TRBD2. The CDR3 contains 15 residues. The V and J ends lost 3 bases and 1 base, in that order; junction bases with no gene match: 3. CDR1 SGHNT and CDR2 YYREEE come from the germline V gene (reference sequence). CDR3 amino acids: CASSSASGNTGELFF. The DNA of the CDR3 is TGTGCCAGCAGCTCCGCTAGCGGGAACACCGGGGAGCTGTTTTTT.

The genes are TRBV5-4 and TRBJ2-5; possibly TRBD2 for D (5 bases). Germline V lookup: CDR1 SGHNT, CDR2 YYREEE (reference sequence). The V gene lost 0 bases and the J gene lost 1 base, with 10 bases spanning the gap. The CDR3 runs 15 residues. CDR3 residues: CASSLDQGSQETQYF. CDR3 coding DNA: TGTGCCAGCAGCTTGGACCAAGGGAGCCAAGAGACCCAGTACTTC.

The J gene is TRBJ2-7, the V gene TRBV18; 9 bases fit TRBD1. Germline CDR1 and CDR2: KGHSH and LQKENI. This CDR3 is 15 amino acids long. Trimming took 3 bases from V and 3 from J; bases not matched to a gene: 6. CDR3 in DNA: TGTGCCAGCTCACCGAGTCCGGGACAGGGCTACGAGCAGTACTTC. Its protein product is CASSPSPGQGYEQYF.

The chain carries TRBV10-3 and TRBJ2-5, with 10 bases that match TRBD1. The J call may be mistaken, given a closer DNA end match to TRBJ2-7. In germline, CDR1 is ENHRY, CDR2 SYGVKD. CDR3 length: 15 residues. The CDR3: CAISESGQGDNEQYF. The CDR3 bases are TGTGCCATCAGTGAGTCCGGACAGGGGGACAACGAGCAGTACTTC.

This clone was picked up a small number of times. A junction boundary mismatches the germline segment, possibly from a read error. The rearrangement joins TRBV30 to TRBJ2-4; weak D call: TRBD2 (6 bases). In germline, CDR1 is GTSNPN, CDR2 SVGIG (reference sequence). The CDR3 runs 15 residues. CDR3 amino acids: CAWGGEGRVKNSQYF. The CDR3 region has the DNA TGTGCCTGGGGAGGGGAAGGGCGGGTCAAAAACAGTCAGTACTTC. The variable domain in full, with the rest retrieved from reference TRBV30 and TRBJ2-4, is SQTIHQWPATLVQPVGSPLSLECTVEGTSNPNLYWYRQAAGRGLQLLFYSVGIGQISSEVPQNLSASRPQDRQFILSSKKLLLSDSGFYLCAWGGEGRVKNSQYFGAGTRLSVL.

This chain joins TRBV6-4 and TRBJ2-1; 11 bases map to TRBD2. CDR3 length equals 15 residues. CDR1 MRHNA and CDR2 SNTAGT come from the germline V gene. V was pared by 5 bases and J by 7 bases, with 7 bases of the junction left unmatched. CDR3 sequence (DNA): TGTGCCAGCAGTTCCGGGACTAGCGGTCCTAATGAGCAGTTCTTC. It is translated as CASSSGTSGPNEQFF.

This chain connects TRBV9 to TRBJ1-5; D perhaps matches TRBD1 (6 bases). Deletions cut 3 bases from V and 9 bases from J, with 22 bases between. Germline lookup yields CDR1 SGDLS and CDR2 YYNGEE. This CDR3 is built from 16 residues. This CDR3 reads CASSASGGALPSPQHF. The DNA for the CDR3 is TGTGCCAGCAGCGCCTCCGGGGGGGCCCTCCCTTCGCCCCAGCATTTT.

This clone was observed a few times. The rearrangement uses TRBV19 and TRBJ1-4; 8 bases agree with TRBD1. Germline V gene lookup returns CDR1 LNHDA and CDR2 SQIVND (reference sequence). The CDR3 extends over 15 amino acids. Germline trimming cut 5 bases from V and 8 bases from J; bases unmatched to any gene: 10. The CDR3 reads CASSSWTGTGEKLFF. CDR3 nucleotides: TGTGCCAGTAGTTCATGGACAGGGACGGGGGAAAAACTGTTTTTT.

V is TRBV13 and J is TRBJ1-2, with TRBD1 identical over 7 bases. Looked up from germline, CDR1 is PRHDT and CDR2 is FYEKMQ (reference sequence). With 5 bases clipped from V and 5 bases from J, the junction kept 5 bases outside the gene matches. The CDR3 is 13 amino acids. The CDR3 protein is CASSRDSEYGYTF. CDR3 nucleotides: TGTGCCAGCAGCAGGGACAGTGAGTATGGCTACACCTTC.

The chain recombines TRBV18 with TRBJ1-4; D not certain. Trimming cost V 4 bases and J 0 bases, with 9 bases left between them. CDR3 size: 15 residues. Germline V lookup: CDR1 KGHSH, CDR2 LQKENI. DNA of the CDR3: TGTGCCAGCTCACTAGAGGGATCAACTAATGAAAAACTGTTTTTT. Its translation: CASSLEGSTNEKLFF. The entire variable domain, with the rest obtained from reference TRBV18 and TRBJ1-4, is as follows: NAGVMQNPRHLVRRRGQEARLRCSPMKGHSHVYWYRQLPEEGLKFMVYLQKENIIDESGMPKERFSAEFPKEGPSILRIQQVVRGDSAAYFCASSLEGSTNEKLFFGSGTQLSVL.